This note documents a single T cell receptor beta chain sequence. This entry comes from a study of CD8+CD57+ T cells in acquired aplastic anemia. By flow cytometry, patients selected for sequencing had shown an expansion of CD8+CD57+ cells. Each patient had severe acquired aplastic anemia. TCR beta VDJ combinations and CDR3 sequences were profiled from genomic DNA. TCRdb analysed the reads with MiXCR anew, one entry per CDR3 protein. The sample yields under 350,000 distinct CDR3 sequences, roughly 61% seen once. The CDR3 consists of 16 residues. Germline V gives CDR1 SGHDN, CDR2 FVKESK. The V and J ends lost 1 base and 4 bases, in that order; junction bases with no gene match: 4.

Sequencing used sorted CD4+, CD8+, or CD8+CD57+ T cells (not recorded which) from PBMCs. V and J are TRBV14 and TRBJ2-1; 10 bases are a match to TRBD2. The receptor was isolated from a human donor with aplastic anemia. CDR3 loop: CASSQVPAGGYNEQFF. CDR3 in DNA: TGTGCCAGCAGCCAAGTACCAGCGGGAGGGTACAATGAGCAGTTCTTC.